One T cell receptor beta chain is described in this entry. This specimen comes from a study of shared clonotypes between healthy human individuals. Using immunoSEQ multiplex PCR, the repertoire was profiled, and TCRdb retains in-frame clones only, with some absent. The sample has 2 million to 2.5 million clones; 85% to 95% are singletons. The receptor comes from a man between 18 and 29 years old in good health. Some clones in this sample may be carry-over from other donors' samples. The sample was naive CD4+ T cells from PBMCs. Subset indicated: CD45RA+ positively selected.

The CDR3 here is CASSLTAPTNEKLFF. The CDR3 DNA is TGCGCCAGCAGCCTTACAGCACCAACTAATGAAAAACTGTTTTTT. The chain is built from TRBV4-1 and TRBJ1-4, with no clear D. This CDR3 is built from 15 residues. Per germline, CDR1 MGHRA and CDR2 YSYEKL. Trimming removed 4 bases from V and 0 bases from J, with 9 bases in between.